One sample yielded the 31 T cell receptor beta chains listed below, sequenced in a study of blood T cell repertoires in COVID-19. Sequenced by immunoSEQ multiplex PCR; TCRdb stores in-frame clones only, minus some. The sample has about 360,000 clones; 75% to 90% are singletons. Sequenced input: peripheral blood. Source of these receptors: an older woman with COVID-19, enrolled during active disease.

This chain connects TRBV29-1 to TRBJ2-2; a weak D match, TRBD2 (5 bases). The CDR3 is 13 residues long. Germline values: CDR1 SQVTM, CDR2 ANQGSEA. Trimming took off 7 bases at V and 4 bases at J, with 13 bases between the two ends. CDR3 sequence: CSAPDFLTGELFF. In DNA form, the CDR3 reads TGCAGCGCCCCGGACTTTCTCACCGGGGAGCTGTTTTTT.

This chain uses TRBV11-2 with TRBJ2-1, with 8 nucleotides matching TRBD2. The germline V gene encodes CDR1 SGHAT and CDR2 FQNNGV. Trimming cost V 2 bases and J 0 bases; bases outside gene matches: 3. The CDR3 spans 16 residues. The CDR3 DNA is TGTGCCAGCAGCTTACTAGCGGGTTCCTCCTACAATGAGCAGTTCTTC. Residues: CASSLLAGSSYNEQFF.

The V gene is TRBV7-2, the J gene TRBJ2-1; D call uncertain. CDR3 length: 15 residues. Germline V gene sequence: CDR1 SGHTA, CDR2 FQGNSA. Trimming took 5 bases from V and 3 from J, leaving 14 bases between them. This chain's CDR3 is CASSEMGRNYNEQFF. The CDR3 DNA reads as TGTGCCAGCAGCGAGATGGGCCGCAACTACAATGAGCAGTTCTTC.

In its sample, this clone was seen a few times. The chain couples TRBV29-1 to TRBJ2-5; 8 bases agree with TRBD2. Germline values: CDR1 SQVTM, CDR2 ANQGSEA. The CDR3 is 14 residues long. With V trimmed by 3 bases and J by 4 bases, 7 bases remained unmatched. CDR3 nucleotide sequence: TGCAGCGTTGATAGCGGGGTGATAACAGAGACCCAGTACTTC. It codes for CSVDSGVITETQYF.

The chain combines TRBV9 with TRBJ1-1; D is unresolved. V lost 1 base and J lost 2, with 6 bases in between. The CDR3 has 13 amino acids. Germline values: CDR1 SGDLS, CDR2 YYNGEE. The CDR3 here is CASSVKRNTEAFF. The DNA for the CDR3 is TGTGCCAGCAGCGTAAAGAGAAACACTGAAGCTTTCTTT.

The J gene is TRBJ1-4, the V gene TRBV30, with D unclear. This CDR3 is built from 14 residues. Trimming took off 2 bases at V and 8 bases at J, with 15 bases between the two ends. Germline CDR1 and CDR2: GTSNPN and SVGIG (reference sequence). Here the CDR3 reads CAWSTGLKFEKLFF. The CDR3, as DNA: TGTGCCTGGAGTACTGGTTTGAAGTTCGAAAAACTGTTTTTT.

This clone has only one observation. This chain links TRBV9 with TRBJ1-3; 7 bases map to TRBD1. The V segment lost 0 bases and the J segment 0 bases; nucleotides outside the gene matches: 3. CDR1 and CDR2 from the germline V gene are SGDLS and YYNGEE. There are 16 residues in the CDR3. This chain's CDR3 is CASSVGGTVSGNTIYF. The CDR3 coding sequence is TGTGCCAGCAGCGTAGGTGGGACAGTCTCTGGAAACACCATATATTTT.

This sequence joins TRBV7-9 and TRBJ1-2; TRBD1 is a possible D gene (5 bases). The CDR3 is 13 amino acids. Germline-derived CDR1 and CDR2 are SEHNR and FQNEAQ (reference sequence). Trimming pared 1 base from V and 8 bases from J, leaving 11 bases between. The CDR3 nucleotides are TGTGCCAGCAGCTTAGACGGGGGAGGAGGCTACACCTTC. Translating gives CASSLDGGGGYTF.

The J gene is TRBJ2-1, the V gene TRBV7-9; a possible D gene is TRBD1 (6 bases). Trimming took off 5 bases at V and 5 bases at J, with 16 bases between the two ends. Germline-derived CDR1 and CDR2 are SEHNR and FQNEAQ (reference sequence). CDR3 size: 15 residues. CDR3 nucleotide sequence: TGTGCCAGCAGCCGACCCGGACAGATAGACAATGAGCAGTTCTTC. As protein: CASSRPGQIDNEQFF.

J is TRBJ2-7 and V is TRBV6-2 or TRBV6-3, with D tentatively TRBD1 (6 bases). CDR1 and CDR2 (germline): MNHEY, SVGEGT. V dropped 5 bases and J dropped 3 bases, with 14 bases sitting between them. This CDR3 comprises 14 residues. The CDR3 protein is CASSRTAIGYEQYF. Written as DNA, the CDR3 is TGTGCCAGCAGTCGGACAGCGATTGGCTACGAGCAGTACTTC.

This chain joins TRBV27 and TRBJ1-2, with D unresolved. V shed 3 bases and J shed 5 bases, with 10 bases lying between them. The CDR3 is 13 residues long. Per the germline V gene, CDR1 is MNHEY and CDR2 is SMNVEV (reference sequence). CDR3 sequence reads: CASSFGGFYGYTF. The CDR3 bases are TGTGCCAGCAGTTTCGGTGGTTTTTATGGCTACACCTTC.

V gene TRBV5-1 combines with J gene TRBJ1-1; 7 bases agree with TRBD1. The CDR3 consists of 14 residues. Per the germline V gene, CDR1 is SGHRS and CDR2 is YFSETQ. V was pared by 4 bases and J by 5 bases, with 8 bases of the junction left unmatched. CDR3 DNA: TGCGCCAGCAGCGACCGGGACAGTGGTACTGAAGCTTTCTTT. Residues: CASSDRDSGTEAFF.

The DNA for the CDR3 is TGTGCCAGCTCGGGGGGGACATTTTCGGAGACCCAGTACTTC. This sequence encodes CASSGGTFSETQYF. The V call is TRBV18, the J call TRBJ2-5; D perhaps matches TRBD2 (7 bases). The CDR3 runs 14 residues. Germline assignment: CDR1 KGHSH and CDR2 LQKENI. V was pared by 6 bases and J by 5 bases, with 16 bases between. The full variable domain, with the rest looked up from reference TRBV18 and TRBJ2-5, is NAGVMQNPRHLVRRRGQEARLRCSPMKGHSHVYWYRQLPEEGLKFMVYLQKENIIDESGMPKERFSAEFPKEGPSILRIQQVVRGDSAAYFCASSGGTFSETQYFGPGTRLLVL.

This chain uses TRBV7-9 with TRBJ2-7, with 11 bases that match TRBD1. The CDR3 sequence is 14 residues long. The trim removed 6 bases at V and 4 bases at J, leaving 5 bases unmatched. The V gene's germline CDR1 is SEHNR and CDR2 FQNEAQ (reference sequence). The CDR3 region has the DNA TGTGCCAGCAGAACCGGACAGGGGGCGTACGAGCAGTACTTC. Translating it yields CASRTGQGAYEQYF.

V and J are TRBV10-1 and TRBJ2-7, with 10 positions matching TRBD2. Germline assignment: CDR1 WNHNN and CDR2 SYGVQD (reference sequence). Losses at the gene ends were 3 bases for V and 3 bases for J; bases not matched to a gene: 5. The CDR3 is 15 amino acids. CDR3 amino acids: CASSEFSSGGYEQYF. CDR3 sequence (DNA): TGCGCCAGCAGTGAATTTTCTAGCGGGGGCTACGAGCAGTACTTC.

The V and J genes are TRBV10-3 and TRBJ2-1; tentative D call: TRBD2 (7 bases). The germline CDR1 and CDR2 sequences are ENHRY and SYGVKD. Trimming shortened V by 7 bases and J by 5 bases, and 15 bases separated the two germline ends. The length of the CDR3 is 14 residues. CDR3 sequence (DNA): TGTGCCATCAAGGGGAGGGGGGTGGACAATGAGCAGTTCTTC. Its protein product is CAIKGRGVDNEQFF.

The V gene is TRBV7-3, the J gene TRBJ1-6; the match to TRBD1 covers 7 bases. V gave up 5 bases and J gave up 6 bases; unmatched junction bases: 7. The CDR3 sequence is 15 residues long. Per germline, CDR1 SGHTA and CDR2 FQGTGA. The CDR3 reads CASSLHRGGNSPLHF. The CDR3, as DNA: TGTGCCAGCAGCCTCCACAGGGGAGGTAATTCACCCCTCCACTTT.

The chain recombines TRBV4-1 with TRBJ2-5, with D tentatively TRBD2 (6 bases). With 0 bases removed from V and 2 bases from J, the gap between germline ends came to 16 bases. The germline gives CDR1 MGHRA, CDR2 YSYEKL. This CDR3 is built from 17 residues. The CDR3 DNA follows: TGCGCCAGCAGCCAAGATAGGGGCGGCGGAGGGCAAGAGACCCAGTACTTC. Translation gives CASSQDRGGGGQETQYF.

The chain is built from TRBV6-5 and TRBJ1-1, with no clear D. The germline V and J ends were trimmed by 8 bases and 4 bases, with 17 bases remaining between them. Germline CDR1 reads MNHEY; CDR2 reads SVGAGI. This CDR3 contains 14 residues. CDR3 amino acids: CASEASRDSTEAFF. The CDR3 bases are TGTGCCAGCGAGGCTAGCCGGGATAGCACTGAAGCTTTCTTT.

The CDR3 DNA reads TGTGCTAGTGGGGGGGCATGGGGCCAGCCCCAGCATTTT. It translates to CASGGAWGQPQHF. The chain combines TRBV12-5 with TRBJ1-5; TRBD1 might be the D (6 bases). Germline values: CDR1 LGHNT, CDR2 FRNRAP. V gave up 6 bases and J gave up 7 bases, with 13 bases separating them. The CDR3 is 13 amino acids.

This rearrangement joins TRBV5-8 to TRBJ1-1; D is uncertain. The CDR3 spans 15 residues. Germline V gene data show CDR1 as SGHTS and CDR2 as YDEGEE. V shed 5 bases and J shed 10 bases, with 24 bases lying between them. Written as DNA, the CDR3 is TGTGCCAGCAGGAAAGCGAGCGCCGACCCGGAGGGAGCTTTCTTT. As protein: CASRKASADPEGAFF.

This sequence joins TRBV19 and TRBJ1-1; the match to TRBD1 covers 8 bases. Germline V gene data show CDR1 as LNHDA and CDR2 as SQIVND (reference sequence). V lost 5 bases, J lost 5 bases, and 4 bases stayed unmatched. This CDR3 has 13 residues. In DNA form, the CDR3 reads TGTGCCAGTAGTGTGGACAGGGAAACTGAAGCTTTCTTT. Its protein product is CASSVDRETEAFF. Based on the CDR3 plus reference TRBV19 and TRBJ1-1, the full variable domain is DGGITQSPKYLFRKEGQNVTLSCEQNLNHDAMYWYRQDPGQGLRLIYYSQIVNDFQKGDIAEGYSVSREKKESFPLTVTSAQKNPTAFYLCASSVDRETEAFFGQGTRLTVV.

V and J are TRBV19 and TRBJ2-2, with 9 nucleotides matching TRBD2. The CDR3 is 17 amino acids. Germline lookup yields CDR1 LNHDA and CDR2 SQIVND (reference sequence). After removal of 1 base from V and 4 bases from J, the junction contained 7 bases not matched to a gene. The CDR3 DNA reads TGTGCCAGTAGTATAGCAGGAGCGGGGGGACGCACCGGGGAGCTGTTTTTT. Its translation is CASSIAGAGGRTGELFF.

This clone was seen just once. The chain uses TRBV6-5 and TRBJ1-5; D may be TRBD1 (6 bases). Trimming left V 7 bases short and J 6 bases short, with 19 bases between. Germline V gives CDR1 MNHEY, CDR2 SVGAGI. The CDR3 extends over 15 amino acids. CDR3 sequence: CASKVMGAGGQPQHF. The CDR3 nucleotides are TGTGCCAGCAAGGTAATGGGGGCGGGTGGTCAGCCCCAGCATTTT.

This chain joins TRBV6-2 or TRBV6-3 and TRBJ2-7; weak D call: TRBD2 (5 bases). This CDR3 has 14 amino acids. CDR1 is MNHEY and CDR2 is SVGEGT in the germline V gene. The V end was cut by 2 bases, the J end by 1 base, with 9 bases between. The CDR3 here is CASSYPSGSYEQYF. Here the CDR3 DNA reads TGTGCCAGCAGTTACCCGTCGGGGTCCTACGAGCAGTACTTC.

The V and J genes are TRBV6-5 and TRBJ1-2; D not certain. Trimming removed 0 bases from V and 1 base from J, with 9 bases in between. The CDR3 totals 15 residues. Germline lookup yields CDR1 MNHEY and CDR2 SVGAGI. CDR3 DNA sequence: TGTGCCAGCAGTTACTCGTCAAACATTAACTATGGCTACACCTTC. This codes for CASSYSSNINYGYTF.

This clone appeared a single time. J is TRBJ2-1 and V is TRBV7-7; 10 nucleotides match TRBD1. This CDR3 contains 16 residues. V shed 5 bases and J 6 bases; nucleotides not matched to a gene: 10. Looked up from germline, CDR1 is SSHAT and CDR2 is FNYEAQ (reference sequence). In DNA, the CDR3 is TGTGCCAGCAGCCCGCCGGGGACAGGGGCATCCAATGAGCAGTTCTTC. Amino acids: CASSPPGTGASNEQFF.

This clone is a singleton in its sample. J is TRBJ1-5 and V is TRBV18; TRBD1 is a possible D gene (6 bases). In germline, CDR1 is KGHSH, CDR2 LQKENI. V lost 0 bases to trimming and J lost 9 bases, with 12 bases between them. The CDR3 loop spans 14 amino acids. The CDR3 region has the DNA TGTGCCAGCTCACCACCGGGGGCAACATGGCCCCAGCATTTT. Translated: CASSPPGATWPQHF. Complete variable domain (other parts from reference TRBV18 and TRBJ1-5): NAGVMQNPRHLVRRRGQEARLRCSPMKGHSHVYWYRQLPEEGLKFMVYLQKENIIDESGMPKERFSAEFPKEGPSILRIQQVVRGDSAAYFCASSPPGATWPQHFGDGTRLSIL.

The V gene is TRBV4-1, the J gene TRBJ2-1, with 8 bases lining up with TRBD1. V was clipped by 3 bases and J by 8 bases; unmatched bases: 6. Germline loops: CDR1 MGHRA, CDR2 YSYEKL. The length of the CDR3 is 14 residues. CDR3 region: CASSHRQGLDEQFF. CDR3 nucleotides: TGCGCCAGCAGCCATAGACAGGGGCTCGATGAGCAGTTCTTC.

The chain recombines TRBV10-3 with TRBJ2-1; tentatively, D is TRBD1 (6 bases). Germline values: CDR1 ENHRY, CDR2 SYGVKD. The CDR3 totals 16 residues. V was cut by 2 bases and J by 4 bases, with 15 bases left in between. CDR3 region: CAISEHGQSKYNEQFF. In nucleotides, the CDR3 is TGTGCCATCAGTGAGCACGGACAGTCGAAATACAATGAGCAGTTCTTC.

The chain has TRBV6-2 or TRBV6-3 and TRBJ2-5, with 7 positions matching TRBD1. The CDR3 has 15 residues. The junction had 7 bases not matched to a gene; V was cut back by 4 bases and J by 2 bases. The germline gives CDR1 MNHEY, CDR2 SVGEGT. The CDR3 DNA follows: TGTGCCAGCAGTTTCGACAGGGTAACTCAAGAGACCCAGTACTTC. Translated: CASSFDRVTQETQYF.